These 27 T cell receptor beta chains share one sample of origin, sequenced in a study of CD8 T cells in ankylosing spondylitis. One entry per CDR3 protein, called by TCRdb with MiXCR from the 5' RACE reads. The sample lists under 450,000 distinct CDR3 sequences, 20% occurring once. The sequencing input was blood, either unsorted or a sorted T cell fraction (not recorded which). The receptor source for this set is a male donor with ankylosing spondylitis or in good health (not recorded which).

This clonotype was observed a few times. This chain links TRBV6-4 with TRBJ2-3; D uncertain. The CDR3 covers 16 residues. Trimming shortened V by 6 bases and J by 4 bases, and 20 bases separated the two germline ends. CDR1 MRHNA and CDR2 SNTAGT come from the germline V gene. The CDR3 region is CASSPSHFLISDTQYF. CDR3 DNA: TGTGCCAGCAGCCCGTCACATTTCCTAATCTCAGATACGCAGTATTTT.

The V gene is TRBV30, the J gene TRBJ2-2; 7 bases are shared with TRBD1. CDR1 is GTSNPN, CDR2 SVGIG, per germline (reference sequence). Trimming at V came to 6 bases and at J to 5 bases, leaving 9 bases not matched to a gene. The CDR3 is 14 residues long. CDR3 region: CACIMGTVTGELFF. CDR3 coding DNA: TGTGCCTGTATAATGGGGACAGTTACCGGGGAGCTGTTTTTT.

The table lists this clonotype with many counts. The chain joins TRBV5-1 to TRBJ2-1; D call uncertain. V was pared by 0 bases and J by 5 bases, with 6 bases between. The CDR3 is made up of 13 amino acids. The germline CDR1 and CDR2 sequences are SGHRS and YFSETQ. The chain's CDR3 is CASSLEGDNEQFF. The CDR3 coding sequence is TGCGCCAGCAGCTTGGAAGGCGACAATGAGCAGTTCTTC.

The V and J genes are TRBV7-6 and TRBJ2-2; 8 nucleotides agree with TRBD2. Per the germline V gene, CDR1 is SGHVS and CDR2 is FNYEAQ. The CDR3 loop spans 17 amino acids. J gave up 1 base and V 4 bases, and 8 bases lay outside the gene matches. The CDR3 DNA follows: TGTGCCAGCAGCTCACCCAAGACTAGCGAGAACACCGGGGAGCTGTTTTTT. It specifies CASSSPKTSENTGELFF.

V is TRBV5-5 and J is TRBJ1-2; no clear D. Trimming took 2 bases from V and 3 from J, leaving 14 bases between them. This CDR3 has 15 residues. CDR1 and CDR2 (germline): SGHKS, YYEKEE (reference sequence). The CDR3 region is CASSFLSETHYGYTF. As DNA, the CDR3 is TGTGCCAGCAGCTTCCTTTCGGAGACCCACTATGGCTACACCTTC.

Written as DNA, the CDR3 is TGTGCCAGCATATATGGGTCCTACAATGAGCAGTTCTTC. Residues: CASIYGSYNEQFF. The genes are TRBV12-3 or TRBV12-4 and TRBJ2-1; D is ambiguous. This CDR3 region has 13 residues. V was cut by 7 bases and J by 1 base, with 8 bases left in between.

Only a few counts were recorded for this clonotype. CDR3 bases: TGTGCCAGCAGTTTTAGGGGGTACAATCAGCCCCAGCATTTT. Translated, it gives CASSFRGYNQPQHF. This chain uses TRBV27 with TRBJ1-5; maybe TRBD1 (6 bases). CDR3 length equals 14 residues. Between the trimmed V and J ends, which lost 3 bases and 3 bases, there was a span of 9 bases. Germline lookup yields CDR1 MNHEY and CDR2 SMNVEV (reference sequence).

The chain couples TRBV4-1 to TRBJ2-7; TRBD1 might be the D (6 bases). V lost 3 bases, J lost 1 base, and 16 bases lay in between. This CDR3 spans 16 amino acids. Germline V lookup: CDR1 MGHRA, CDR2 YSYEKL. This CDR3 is CASSHYHETGSYEQYF. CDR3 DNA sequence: TGCGCCAGCAGCCACTACCACGAAACAGGGTCCTACGAGCAGTACTTC.

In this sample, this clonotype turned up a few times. The CDR3 sequence: CSAYGQGNTEAFF. The CDR3 DNA reads as TGCAGTGCTTATGGACAGGGGAACACTGAAGCTTTCTTT. The rearrangement links TRBV20-1 to TRBJ1-1, with 8 bases fitting TRBD1. The CDR3 runs 13 residues. V shed 5 bases, J shed 1 base, and the junction held 3 bases outside the gene matches. The V gene's germline CDR1 is DFQATT and CDR2 SNEGSKA (reference sequence).

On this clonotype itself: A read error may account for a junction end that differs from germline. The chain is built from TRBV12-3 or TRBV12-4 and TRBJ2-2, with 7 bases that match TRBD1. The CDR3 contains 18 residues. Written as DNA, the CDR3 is TGTGCCCGCAGTCAAGTGGATCCGGGACAGAGTCTCACCGGGGAGCTGTTTTTT. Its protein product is CARSQVDPGQSLTGELFF.

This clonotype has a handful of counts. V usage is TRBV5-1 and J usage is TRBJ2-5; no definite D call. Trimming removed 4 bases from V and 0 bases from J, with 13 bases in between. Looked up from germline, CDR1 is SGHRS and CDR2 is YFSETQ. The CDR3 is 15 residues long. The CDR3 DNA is TGCGCCAGCAGCGACAATACGTGGTACCAAGAGACCCAGTACTTC. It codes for CASSDNTWYQETQYF.

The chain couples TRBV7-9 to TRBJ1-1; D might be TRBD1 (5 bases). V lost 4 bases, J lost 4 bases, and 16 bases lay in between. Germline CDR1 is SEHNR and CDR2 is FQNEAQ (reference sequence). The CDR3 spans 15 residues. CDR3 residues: CASSSSGVTSTEAFF. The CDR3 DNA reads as TGTGCCAGCAGCTCCTCGGGGGTCACGAGCACTGAAGCTTTCTTT.

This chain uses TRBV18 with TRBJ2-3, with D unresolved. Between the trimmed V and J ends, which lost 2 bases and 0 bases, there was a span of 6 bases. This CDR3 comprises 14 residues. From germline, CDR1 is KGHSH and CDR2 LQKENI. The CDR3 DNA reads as TGTGCCAGCTCACCAGCAAGGAGCACAGATACGCAGTATTTT. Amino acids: CASSPARSTDTQYF.

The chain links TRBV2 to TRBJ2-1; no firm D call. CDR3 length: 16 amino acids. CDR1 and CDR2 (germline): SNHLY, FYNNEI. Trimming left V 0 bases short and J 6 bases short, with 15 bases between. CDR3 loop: CASSEAPASQTNEQFF. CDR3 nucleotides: TGTGCCAGCAGTGAAGCGCCGGCCTCCCAAACCAATGAGCAGTTCTTC.

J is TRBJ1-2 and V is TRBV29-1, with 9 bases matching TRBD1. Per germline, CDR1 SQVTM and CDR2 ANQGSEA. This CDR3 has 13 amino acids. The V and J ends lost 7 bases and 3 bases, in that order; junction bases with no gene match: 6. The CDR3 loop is CSGAGTGHYGYTF. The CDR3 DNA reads TGCAGCGGAGCCGGGACAGGGCACTATGGCTACACCTTC.

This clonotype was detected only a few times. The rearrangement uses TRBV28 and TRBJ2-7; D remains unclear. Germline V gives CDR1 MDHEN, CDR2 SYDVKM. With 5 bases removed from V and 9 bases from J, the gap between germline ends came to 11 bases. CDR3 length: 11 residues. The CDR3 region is CASSPSLGQYF. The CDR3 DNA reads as TGTGCCAGCAGTCCCTCTCTAGGGCAGTACTTC.

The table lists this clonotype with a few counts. CDR3 protein: CSARETSSFFTDTQYF. The CDR3 region has the DNA TGCAGTGCTAGAGAAACCAGTTCCTTTTTCACAGATACGCAGTATTTT. The V gene is TRBV20-1, the J gene TRBJ2-3; D unresolved. This CDR3 has 16 residues. Between the trimmed V and J ends, which lost 0 bases and 2 bases, there was a span of 15 bases. Germline CDR1 and CDR2: DFQATT and SNEGSKA (reference sequence).

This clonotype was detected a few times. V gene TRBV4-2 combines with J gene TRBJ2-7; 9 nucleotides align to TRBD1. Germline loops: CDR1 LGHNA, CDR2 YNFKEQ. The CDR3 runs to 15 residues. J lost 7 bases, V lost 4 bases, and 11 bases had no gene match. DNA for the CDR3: TGTGCCAGCAGCCCTGTCGGGGACAGGGTGCGAGAGCAGTACTTC. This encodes CASSPVGDRVREQYF.

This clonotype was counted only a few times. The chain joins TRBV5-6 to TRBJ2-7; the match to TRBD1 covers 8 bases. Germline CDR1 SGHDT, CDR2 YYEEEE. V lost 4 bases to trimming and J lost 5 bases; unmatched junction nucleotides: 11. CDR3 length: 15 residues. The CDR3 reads CASSPEGTGPHEQYF. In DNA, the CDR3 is TGTGCCAGCAGCCCCGAGGGGACAGGTCCCCACGAGCAGTACTTC.

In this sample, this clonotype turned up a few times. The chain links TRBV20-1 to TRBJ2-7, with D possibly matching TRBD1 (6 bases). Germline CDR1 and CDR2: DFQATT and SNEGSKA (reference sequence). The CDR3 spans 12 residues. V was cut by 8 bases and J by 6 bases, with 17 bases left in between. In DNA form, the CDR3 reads TGCAGTCACCAGCGCGACAGGCCCGAGCAGTACTTC. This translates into CSHQRDRPEQYF.

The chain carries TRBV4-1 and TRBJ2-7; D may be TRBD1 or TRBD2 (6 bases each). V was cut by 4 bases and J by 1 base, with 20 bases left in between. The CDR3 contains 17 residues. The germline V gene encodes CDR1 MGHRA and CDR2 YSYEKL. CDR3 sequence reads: CASSPEGEDLGSYEQYF. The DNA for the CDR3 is TGCGCCAGCAGCCCGGAGGGGGAGGACCTGGGATCCTACGAGCAGTACTTC.

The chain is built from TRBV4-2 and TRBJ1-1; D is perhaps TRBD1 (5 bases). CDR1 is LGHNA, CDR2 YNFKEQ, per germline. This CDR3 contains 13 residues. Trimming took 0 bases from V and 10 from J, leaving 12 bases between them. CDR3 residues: CASSQDGAGLAFF. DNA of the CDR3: TGTGCCAGCAGCCAAGATGGGGCAGGCCTAGCTTTCTTT.

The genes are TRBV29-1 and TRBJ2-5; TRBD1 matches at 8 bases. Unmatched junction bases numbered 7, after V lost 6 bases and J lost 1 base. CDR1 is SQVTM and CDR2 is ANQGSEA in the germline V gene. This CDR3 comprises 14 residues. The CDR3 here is CSVRGLRAQETQYF. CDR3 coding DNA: TGCAGCGTCAGGGGGCTTCGGGCCCAAGAGACCCAGTACTTC. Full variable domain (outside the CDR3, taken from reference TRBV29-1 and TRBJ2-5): SAVISQKPSRDICQRGTSLTIQCQVDSQVTMMFWYRQQPGQSLTLIATANQGSEATYESGFVIDKFPISRPNLTFSTLTVSNMSPEDSSIYLCSVRGLRAQETQYFGPGTRLLVL.

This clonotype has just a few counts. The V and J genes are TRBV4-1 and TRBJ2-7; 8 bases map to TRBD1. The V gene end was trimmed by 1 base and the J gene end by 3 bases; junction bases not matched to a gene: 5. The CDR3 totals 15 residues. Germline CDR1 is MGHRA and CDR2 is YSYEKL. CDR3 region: CASSQVTGGIYEQYF. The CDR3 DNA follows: TGCGCCAGCAGCCAAGTAACAGGGGGGATCTACGAGCAGTACTTC.

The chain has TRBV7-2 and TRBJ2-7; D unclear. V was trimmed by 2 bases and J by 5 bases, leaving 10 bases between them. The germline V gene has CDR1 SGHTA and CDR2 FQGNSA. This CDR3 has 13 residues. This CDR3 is CASSLLTRNEQYF. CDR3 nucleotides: TGTGCCAGCAGCTTATTAACCCGGAACGAGCAGTACTTC.

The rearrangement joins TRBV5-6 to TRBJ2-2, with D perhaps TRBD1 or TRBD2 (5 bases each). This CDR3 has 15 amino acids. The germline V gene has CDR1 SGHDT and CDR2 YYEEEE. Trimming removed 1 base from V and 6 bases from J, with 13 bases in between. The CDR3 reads CASSLIRDGAGELFF. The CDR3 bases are TGTGCCAGCAGCTTGATAAGGGACGGGGCCGGGGAGCTGTTTTTT. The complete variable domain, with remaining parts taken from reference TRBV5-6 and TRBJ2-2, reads DAGVTQSPTHLIKTRGQQVTLRCSPKSGHDTVSWYQQALGQGPQFIFQYYEEEERQRGNFPDRFSGHQFPNYSSELNVNALLLGDSALYLCASSLIRDGAGELFFGEGSRLTVL.

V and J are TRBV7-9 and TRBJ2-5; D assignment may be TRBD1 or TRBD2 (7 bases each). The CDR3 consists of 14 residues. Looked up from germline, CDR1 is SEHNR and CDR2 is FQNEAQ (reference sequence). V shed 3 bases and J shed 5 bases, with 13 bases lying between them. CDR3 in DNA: TGTGCCAGCAGCTTGACTCAGGGGGGGGAGACCCAGTACTTC. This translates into CASSLTQGGETQYF.